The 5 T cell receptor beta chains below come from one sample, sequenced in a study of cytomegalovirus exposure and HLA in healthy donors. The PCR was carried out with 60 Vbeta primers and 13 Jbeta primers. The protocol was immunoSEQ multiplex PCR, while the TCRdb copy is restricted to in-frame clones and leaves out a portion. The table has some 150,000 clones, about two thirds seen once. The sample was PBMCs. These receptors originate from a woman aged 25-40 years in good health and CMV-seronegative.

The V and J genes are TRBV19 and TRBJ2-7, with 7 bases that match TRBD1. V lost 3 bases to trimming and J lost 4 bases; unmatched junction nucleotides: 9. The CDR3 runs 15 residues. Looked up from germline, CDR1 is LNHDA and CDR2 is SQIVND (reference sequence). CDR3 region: CASSIGDSLLYEQYF. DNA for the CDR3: TGTGCCAGTAGTATTGGGGACAGCCTACTTTACGAGCAGTACTTC.

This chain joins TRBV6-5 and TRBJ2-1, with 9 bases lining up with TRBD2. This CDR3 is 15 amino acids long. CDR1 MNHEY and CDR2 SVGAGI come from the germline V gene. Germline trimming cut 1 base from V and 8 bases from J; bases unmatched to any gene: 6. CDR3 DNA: TGTGCCAGCAGTTACTGGGCTAGCGGGGTTCATGAGCAGTTCTTC. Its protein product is CASSYWASGVHEQFF.

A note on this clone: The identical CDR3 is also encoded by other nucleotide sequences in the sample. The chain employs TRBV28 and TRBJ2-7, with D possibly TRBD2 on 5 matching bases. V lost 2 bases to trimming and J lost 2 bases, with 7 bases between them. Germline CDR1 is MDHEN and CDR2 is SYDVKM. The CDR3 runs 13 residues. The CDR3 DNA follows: TGTGCCAGCAGTTTAGCGGGTCCCTACGAGCAGTACTTC. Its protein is CASSLAGPYEQYF.

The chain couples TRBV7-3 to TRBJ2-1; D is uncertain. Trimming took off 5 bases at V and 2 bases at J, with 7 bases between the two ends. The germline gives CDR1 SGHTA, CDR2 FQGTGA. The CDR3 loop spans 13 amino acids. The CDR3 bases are TGTGCCAGCAGCCCAATCCCCTACAATGAGCAGTTCTTC. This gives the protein CASSPIPYNEQFF.

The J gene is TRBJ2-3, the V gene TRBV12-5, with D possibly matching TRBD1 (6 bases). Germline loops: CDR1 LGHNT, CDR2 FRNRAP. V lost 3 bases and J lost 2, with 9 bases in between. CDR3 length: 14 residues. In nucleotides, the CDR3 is TGTGCTAGTGGTTTCGACAGGCCCACAGATACGCAGTATTTT. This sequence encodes CASGFDRPTDTQYF.